A single T cell receptor (beta chain) is shown here with its context. No antigen is known for it. This CDR3 is 13 amino acids long. Germline CDR1 and CDR2: ENHRY and SYGVKD. Germline trimming cut 2 bases from V and 7 bases from J; bases unmatched to any gene: 2. This entry is derived from a study of T cell responses to AZD1222 COVID-19 vaccine. Overall study results and limits: Baseline seropositivity occurred in only a handful of AZD1222 recipients. Donors, mostly white British, included more females; clonal diversity was possibly underestimated. Following two doses of AZD1222, Spike-specific TCR breadth and depth rose.

Clones were read by immunoSEQ multiplex PCR, and TCRdb kept only the in-frame ones, dropping some. The sample consists of some 110,000 clones, 82% of them appearing once. The input for sequencing was peripheral blood, taken on day 0 of AZD1222 vaccination. This chain uses TRBV10-3 with TRBJ1-5; 7 bases map to TRBD1. The sequence came from an adult in good health. Here the CDR3 DNA reads TGTGCCATCAGTGAGCCAGGGGGGCAGCCCCAGCATTTT. This translates into CAISEPGGQPQHF.